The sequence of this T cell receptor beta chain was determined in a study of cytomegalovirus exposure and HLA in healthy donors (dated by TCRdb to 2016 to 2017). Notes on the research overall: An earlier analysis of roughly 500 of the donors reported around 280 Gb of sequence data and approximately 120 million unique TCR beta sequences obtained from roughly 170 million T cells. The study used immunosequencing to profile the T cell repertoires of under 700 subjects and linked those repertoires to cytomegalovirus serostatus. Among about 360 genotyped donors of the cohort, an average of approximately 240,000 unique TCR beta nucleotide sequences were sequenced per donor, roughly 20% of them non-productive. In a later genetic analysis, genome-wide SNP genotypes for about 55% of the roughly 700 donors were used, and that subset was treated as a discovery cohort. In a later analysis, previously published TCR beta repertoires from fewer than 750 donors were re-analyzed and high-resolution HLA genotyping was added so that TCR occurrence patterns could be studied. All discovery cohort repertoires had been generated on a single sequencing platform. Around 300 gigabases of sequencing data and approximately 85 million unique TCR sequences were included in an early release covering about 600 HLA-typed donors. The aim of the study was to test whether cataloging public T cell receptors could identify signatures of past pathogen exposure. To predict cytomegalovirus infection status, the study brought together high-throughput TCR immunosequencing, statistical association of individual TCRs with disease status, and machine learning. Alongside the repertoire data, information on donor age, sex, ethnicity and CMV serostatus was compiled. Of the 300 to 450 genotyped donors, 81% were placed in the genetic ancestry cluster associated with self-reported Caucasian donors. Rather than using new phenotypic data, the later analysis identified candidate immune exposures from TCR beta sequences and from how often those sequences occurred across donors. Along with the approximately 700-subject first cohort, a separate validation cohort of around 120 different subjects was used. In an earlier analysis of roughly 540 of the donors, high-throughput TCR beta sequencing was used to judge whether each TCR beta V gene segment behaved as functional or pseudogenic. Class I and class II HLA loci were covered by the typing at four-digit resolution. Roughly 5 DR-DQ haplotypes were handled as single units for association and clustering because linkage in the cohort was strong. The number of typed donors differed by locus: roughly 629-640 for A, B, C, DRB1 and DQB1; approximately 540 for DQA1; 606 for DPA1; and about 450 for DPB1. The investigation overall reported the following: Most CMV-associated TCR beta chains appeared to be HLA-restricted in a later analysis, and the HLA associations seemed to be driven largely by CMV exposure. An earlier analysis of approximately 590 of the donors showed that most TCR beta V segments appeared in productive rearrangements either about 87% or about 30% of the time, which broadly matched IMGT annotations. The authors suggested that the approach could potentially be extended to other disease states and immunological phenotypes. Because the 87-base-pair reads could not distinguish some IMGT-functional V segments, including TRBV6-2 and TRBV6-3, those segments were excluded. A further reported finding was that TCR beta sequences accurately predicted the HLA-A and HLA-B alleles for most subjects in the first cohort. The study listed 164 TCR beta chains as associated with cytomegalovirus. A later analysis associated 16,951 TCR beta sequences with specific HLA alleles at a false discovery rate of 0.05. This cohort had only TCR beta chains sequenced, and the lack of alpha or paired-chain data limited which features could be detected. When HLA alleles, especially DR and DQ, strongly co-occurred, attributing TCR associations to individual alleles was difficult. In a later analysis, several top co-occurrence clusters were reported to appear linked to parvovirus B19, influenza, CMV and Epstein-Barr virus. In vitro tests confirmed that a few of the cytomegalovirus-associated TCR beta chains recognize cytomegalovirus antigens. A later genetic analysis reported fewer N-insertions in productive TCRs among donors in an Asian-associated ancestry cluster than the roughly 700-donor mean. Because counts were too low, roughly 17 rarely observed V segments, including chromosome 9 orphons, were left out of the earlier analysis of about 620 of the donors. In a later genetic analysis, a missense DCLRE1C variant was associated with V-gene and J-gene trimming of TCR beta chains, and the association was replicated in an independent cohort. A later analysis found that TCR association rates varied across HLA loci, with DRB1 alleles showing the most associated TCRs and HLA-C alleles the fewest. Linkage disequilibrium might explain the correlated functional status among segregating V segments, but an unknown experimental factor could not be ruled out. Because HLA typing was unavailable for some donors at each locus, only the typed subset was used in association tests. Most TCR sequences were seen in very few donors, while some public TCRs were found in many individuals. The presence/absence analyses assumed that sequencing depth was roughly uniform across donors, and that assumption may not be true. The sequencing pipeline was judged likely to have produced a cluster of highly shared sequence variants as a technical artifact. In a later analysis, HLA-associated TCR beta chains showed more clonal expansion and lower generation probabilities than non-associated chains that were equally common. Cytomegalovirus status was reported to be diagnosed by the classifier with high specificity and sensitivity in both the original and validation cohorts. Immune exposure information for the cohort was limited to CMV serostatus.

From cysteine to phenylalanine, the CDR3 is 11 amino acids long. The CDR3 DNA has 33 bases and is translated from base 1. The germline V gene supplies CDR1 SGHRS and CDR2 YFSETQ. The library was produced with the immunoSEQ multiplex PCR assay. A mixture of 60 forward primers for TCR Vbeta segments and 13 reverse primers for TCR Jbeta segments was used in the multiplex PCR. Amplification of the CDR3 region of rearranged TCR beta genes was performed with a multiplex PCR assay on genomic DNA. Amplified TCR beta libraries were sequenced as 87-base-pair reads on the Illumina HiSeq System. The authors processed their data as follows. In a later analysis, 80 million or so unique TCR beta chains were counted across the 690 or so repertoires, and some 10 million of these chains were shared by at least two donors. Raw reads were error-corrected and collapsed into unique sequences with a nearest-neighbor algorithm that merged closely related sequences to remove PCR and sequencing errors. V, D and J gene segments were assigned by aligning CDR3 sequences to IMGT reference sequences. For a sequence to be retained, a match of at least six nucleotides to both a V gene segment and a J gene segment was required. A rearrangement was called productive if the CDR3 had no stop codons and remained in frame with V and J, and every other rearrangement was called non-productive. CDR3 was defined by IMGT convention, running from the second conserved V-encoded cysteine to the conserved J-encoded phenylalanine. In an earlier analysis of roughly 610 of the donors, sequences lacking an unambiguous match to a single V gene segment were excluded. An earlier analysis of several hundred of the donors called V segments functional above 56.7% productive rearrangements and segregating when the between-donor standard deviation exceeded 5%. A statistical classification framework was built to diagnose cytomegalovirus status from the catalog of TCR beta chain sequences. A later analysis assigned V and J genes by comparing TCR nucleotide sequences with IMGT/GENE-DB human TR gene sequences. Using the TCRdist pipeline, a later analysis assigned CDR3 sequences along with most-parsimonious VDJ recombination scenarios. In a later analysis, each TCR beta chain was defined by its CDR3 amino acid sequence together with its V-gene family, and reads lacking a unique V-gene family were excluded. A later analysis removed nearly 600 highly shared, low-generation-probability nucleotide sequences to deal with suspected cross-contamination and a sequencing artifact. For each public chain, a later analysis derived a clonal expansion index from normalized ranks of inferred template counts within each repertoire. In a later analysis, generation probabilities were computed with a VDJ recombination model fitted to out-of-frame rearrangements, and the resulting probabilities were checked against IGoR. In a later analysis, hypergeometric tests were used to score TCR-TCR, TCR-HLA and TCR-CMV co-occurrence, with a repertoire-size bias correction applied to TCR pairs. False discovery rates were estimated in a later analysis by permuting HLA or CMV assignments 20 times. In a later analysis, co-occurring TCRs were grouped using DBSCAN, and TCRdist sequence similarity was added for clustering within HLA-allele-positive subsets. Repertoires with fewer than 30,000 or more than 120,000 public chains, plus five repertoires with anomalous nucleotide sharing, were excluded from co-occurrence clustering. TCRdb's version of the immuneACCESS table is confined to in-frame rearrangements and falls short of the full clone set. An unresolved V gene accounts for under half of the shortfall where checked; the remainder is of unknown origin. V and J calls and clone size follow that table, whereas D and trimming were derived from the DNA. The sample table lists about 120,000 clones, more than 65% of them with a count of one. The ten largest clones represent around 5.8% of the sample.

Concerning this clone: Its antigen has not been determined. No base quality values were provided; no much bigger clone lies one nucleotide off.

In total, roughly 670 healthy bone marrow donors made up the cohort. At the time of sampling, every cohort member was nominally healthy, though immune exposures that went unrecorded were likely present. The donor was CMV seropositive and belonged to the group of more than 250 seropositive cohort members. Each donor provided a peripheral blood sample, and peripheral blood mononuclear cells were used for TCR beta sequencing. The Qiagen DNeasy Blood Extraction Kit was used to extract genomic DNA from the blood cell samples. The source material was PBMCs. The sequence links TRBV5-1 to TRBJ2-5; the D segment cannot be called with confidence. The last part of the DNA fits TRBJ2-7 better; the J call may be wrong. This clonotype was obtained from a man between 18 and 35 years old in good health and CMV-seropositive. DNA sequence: TGCGCCAGCAGCCGCGACTCCGAGCAGTACTTC. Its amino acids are CASSRDSEQYF.